The 3 T cell receptor beta chains listed next were all sequenced from one sample in a study of CD8+CD57+ T cells in acquired aplastic anemia. Both TCR beta VDJ combination and CDR3 sequence profiling were carried out. Genomic DNA was the template for this profiling. TCRdb called the reads again in MiXCR, with one record for every CDR3 protein. The sample has 400,000 to 450,000 distinct CDR3 sequences, around 68% seen once. Sequencing was done on a sample of sorted CD4+, CD8+, or CD8+CD57+ T cells (not recorded which) from PBMCs. The origin of the receptors is a human donor in good health, serving as a control.

The chain carries TRBV7-8 and TRBJ2-1; TRBD2 aligns across 8 bases. Germline V gene data show CDR1 as SGHVS and CDR2 as FQNEAQ. CDR3 length: 15 residues. Unmatched junction bases numbered 17, after V lost 5 bases and J lost 14 bases. This CDR3 is CASSQRRGGPTGEFF. The DNA of the CDR3 is TGTGCCAGCAGCCAGAGACGCGGGGGGCCCACCGGGGAGTTCTTC.

V and J are TRBV20-1 and TRBJ2-5; D gene ambiguous. V shed 2 bases and J shed 2 bases, with 15 bases lying between them. The CDR3 consists of 15 residues. Germline V gene lookup returns CDR1 DFQATT and CDR2 SNEGSKA (reference sequence). This CDR3 reads CSARLAFASQETQYF. As DNA, the CDR3 is TGCAGTGCTAGATTGGCGTTCGCTTCACAAGAGACCCAGTACTTC.

The rearrangement uses TRBV7-3 and TRBJ2-1, with TRBD2 identical over 10 bases. The length of the CDR3 is 15 residues. With 5 bases clipped from V and 4 bases from J, the junction kept 5 bases outside the gene matches. Looked up from germline, CDR1 is SGHTA and CDR2 is FQGTGA. The CDR3 bases are TGTGCCAGCAGCGGAGCGGGAGGGCCTTACAATGAGCAGTTCTTC. Its protein product is CASSGAGGPYNEQFF.